The entry that follows covers one T cell receptor (beta chain) sequence. Antigen unknown. This specimen comes from a study of beta chain features in type 1 diabetes. Study results and limitations: Researchers could not determine here whether HLA type influences TCRB rearrangement. When VDJ junctions were examined, type 1 diabetes patients showed fewer insertions and more deletions.

Germline V gene lookup returns CDR1 LNHDA and CDR2 SQIVND (reference sequence). The length of the CDR3 is 14 residues. The germline V and J ends were trimmed by 7 bases and 8 bases, with 18 bases remaining between them. Expressed TCRB transcripts got sequenced, as all isolated RNA was reverse transcribed. Repertoires were generated with immunoSEQ multiplex PCR, while TCRdb's copy carries only in-frame clones and drops some. The sample gives a few hundred thousand clones, about 11% of which show up once; roughly 1.4% is in the top ten. The authors took one heparinised blood draw, averaging approximately 0.12 L, from each donor.

The sample taken for sequencing was central memory CD4+ T cells from blood. The V and J genes are TRBV19 and TRBJ2-1, with TRBD2 as a possible D gene (5 bases). This receptor was taken from a man between 18 and 29 years old in good health. For the CDR3, the DNA is TGTGCCAGTAACTCTAGCCCCGGTTCCCATGAGCAGTTCTTC. This gives the protein CASNSSPGSHEQFF. The whole variable domain, remainder taken from reference TRBV19 and TRBJ2-1, is DGGITQSPKYLFRKEGQNVTLSCEQNLNHDAMYWYRQDPGQGLRLIYYSQIVNDFQKGDIAEGYSVSREKKESFPLTVTSAQKNPTAFYLCASNSSPGSHEQFFGPGTRLTVL.